This is a list of T cell receptor beta chains from one sample in a study of blood T cell repertoires in COVID-19. TCRdb's table, derived via immunoSEQ multiplex PCR, lists solely in-frame clones and lacks some. The sample includes just over 250,000 clones, approximately 90% of them seen just once. Sequenced material: peripheral blood. The receptors originated from a man in his sixties who had recovered from COVID-19. The CDR3 runs from the conserved cysteine through the conserved F or W. A D gene is named only where the DNA matches it firmly. For some rows the clone size is stated as once, few or many, or as a class when expanded; others skip it.

j_gene: TRBJ2-3; v_gene: TRBV27; abundance: NA; d_gene: TRBD2; CDR3nt: TGTGCCAGCAGTTCCTGGACGGGGGGGAGCACAGATACGCAGTATTTT; CDR3aa: CASSSWTGGSTDTQYF
j_gene: TRBJ1-4; v_gene: TRBV6-5; abundance: NA; d_gene: NA; CDR3nt: TGTGCCAGCAGTAGCGGGATCCTTAATGAAAAACTGTTTTTT; CDR3aa: CASSSGILNEKLFF
j_gene: TRBJ1-5; v_gene: TRBV21-1; abundance: NA; d_gene: NA; CDR3nt: TGTGCCAGCAACCCAGATTATAGCAATCAGCCCCAGCATTTT; CDR3aa: CASNPDYSNQPQHF
j_gene: TRBJ1-3; v_gene: TRBV18; abundance: NA; d_gene: NA; CDR3nt: TGTGCCAGCTCACCTAGCAGCTCTGGAAACACCATATATTTT; CDR3aa: CASSPSSSGNTIYF
j_gene: TRBJ2-3; v_gene: TRBV6-1; abundance: NA; d_gene: TRBD1; CDR3nt: TGTGCCAGCAGTGAACCCCCCTTACAGGGGGCGGGAACAGATACGCAGTATTTT; CDR3aa: CASSEPPLQGAGTDTQYF
j_gene: TRBJ1-1; v_gene: TRBV6-2/TRBV6-3; abundance: NA; d_gene: NA; CDR3nt: TGTGCCAGCAGTTACTCTTCGGGGGTACGAGGCACTGAAGCTTTCTTT; CDR3aa: CASSYSSGVRGTEAFF
j_gene: TRBJ2-4; v_gene: TRBV5-1; abundance: NA; d_gene: TRBD1; CDR3nt: TGCGCCAGCAGCCCAACGCGTGGGACAGGGCGACAGGCCAAAAACATTCAGTACTTC; CDR3aa: CASSPTRGTGRQAKNIQYF
j_gene: TRBJ2-2; v_gene: TRBV4-2; abundance: NA; d_gene: NA; CDR3nt: TGTGCCAGCAGCCAAGATGACTCCACCGGGGAGCTGTTTTTT; CDR3aa: CASSQDDSTGELFF
j_gene: TRBJ2-3; v_gene: TRBV13; abundance: NA; d_gene: TRBD1; CDR3nt: TGTGCCAGCAGCTACACCGGGACAGGGGTGACAGATACGCAGTATTTT; CDR3aa: CASSYTGTGVTDTQYF
j_gene: TRBJ1-1; v_gene: TRBV10-2; abundance: NA; d_gene: TRBD1; CDR3nt: TGCGCCAGCAGTGATTCAGGGGGAAGGACGGACACTGAAGCTTTCTTT; CDR3aa: CASSDSGGRTDTEAFF
j_gene: TRBJ1-2; v_gene: TRBV5-4; abundance: few; d_gene: NA; CDR3nt: TGTGCCAGCAGCTTGGGGACAGCAGAGAACTATGGCTACACCTTC; CDR3aa: CASSLGTAENYGYTF
j_gene: TRBJ2-2; v_gene: TRBV12-2; abundance: NA; d_gene: NA; CDR3nt: TGTGCAAGTCGCTCACCGGCGGGACGGCTCGGGGAGCTGTTTTTT; CDR3aa: CASRSPAGRLGELFF
j_gene: TRBJ2-7; v_gene: TRBV7-8; abundance: NA; d_gene: TRBD1; CDR3nt: TGTGCCAGCAGCCTGCCGGGACAGGTTAATCGGGAGCAGTACTTC; CDR3aa: CASSLPGQVNREQYF
j_gene: TRBJ2-2; v_gene: TRBV29-1; abundance: NA; d_gene: TRBD1; CDR3nt: TGCAGCGTTGGTTTTAAGGGGACAGGGAACACCGGGGAGCTGTTTTTT; CDR3aa: CSVGFKGTGNTGELFF
j_gene: TRBJ1-1; v_gene: TRBV6-5; abundance: NA; d_gene: NA; CDR3nt: TGTGCCAGCAGTTACATGAGCCGGGGGAGTGGCACTGAAGCTTTCTTT; CDR3aa: CASSYMSRGSGTEAFF
j_gene: TRBJ2-2; v_gene: TRBV7-3; abundance: NA; d_gene: NA; CDR3nt: TGTGCCAGCAGCTTATCTACAGCGAACACCGGGGAGCTGTTTTTT; CDR3aa: CASSLSTANTGELFF
j_gene: TRBJ1-2; v_gene: TRBV9; abundance: NA; d_gene: NA; CDR3nt: TGTGCCAGCAGCCTGTCGGGGGAATATGGCTACACCTTC; CDR3aa: CASSLSGEYGYTF
j_gene: TRBJ2-5; v_gene: TRBV30; abundance: NA; d_gene: TRBD2; CDR3nt: TGTGCCGGGACTAGCGGGGGGTACCAAGAGACCCAGTACTTC; CDR3aa: CAGTSGGYQETQYF
j_gene: TRBJ1-1; v_gene: TRBV6-2/TRBV6-3; abundance: NA; d_gene: NA; CDR3nt: TGTGCCAGCAGTTTAGCGGAAAACACTGAAGCTTTCTTT; CDR3aa: CASSLAENTEAFF
j_gene: TRBJ2-7; v_gene: TRBV19; abundance: NA; d_gene: TRBD1; CDR3nt: TGTGCCAGTAACGGTGCCGGGACAGGGGACTACGAGCAGTACTTC; CDR3aa: CASNGAGTGDYEQYF
j_gene: TRBJ2-4; v_gene: TRBV19; abundance: NA; d_gene: NA; CDR3nt: TGTGCCAGTAGTATCAGAACTAGAGGCAACATTCAGTACTTC; CDR3aa: CASSIRTRGNIQYF
j_gene: TRBJ1-3; v_gene: TRBV6-5; abundance: NA; d_gene: NA; CDR3nt: TGTGCCAGCAGTTACTCGACTGGCTCTGGAAACACCATATATTTT; CDR3aa: CASSYSTGSGNTIYF
j_gene: TRBJ2-2; v_gene: TRBV2; abundance: NA; d_gene: TRBD1; CDR3nt: TGTGCCAGGTCCGCAGGGGGAGGGGAGCTGTTTTTT; CDR3aa: CARSAGGGELFF
j_gene: TRBJ2-7; v_gene: TRBV6-4; abundance: NA; d_gene: TRBD1; CDR3nt: TGTGCCAGCAAGCCGGGGACAGACTCCTACGAGCAGTACTTC; CDR3aa: CASKPGTDSYEQYF
j_gene: TRBJ1-1; v_gene: TRBV5-8; abundance: once; d_gene: TRBD1; CDR3nt: TGTGCCAGCAGCTTGTATCCGGCAGGGGGCGCGGGATTATCTGAAGCTTTCTTT; CDR3aa: CASSLYPAGGAGLSEAFF
j_gene: TRBJ1-2; v_gene: TRBV19; abundance: NA; d_gene: NA; CDR3nt: TGTGCCAGTAGTATAACCCAGAGACAGGAACCAAACTATGGCTACACCTTC; CDR3aa: CASSITQRQEPNYGYTF
j_gene: TRBJ2-4; v_gene: TRBV11-2; abundance: NA; d_gene: NA; CDR3nt: TGTGCCAGCAGCTTAGTTCCGGGAGCACTAGCCAAAAACATTCAGTACTTC; CDR3aa: CASSLVPGALAKNIQYF
j_gene: TRBJ2-7; v_gene: TRBV6-5; abundance: NA; d_gene: NA; CDR3nt: TGTGCCAGCAACGGGGTGGAATCCTACGAGCAGTACTTC; CDR3aa: CASNGVESYEQYF
j_gene: TRBJ2-3; v_gene: TRBV2; abundance: NA; d_gene: NA; CDR3nt: TGTGCCAGCAGTGAAGAGGCTAGGAAGACAGATACGCAGTATTTT; CDR3aa: CASSEEARKTDTQYF
j_gene: TRBJ2-5; v_gene: TRBV11-2; abundance: NA; d_gene: NA; CDR3nt: TGTGCCAGCAGCCCAGACAGGGACGAACGGCGGGGGACCCAGTACTTC; CDR3aa: CASSPDRDERRGTQYF
j_gene: TRBJ1-6; v_gene: TRBV7-4; abundance: NA; d_gene: NA; CDR3nt: TGTGCCAGCAGCTTTTCTACACAGGTTAATTCACCCCTCCACTTT; CDR3aa: CASSFSTQVNSPLHF
j_gene: TRBJ1-2; v_gene: TRBV25-1; abundance: NA; d_gene: NA; CDR3nt: TGTGCCAGCAGTGAATCTCACAGGTGGGGCTACACCTTC; CDR3aa: CASSESHRWGYTF
j_gene: TRBJ1-2; v_gene: TRBV21-1; abundance: NA; d_gene: NA; CDR3nt: TGTGCCAGCTCTCAGGGGGCCGGCTATGGCTACACCTTC; CDR3aa: CASSQGAGYGYTF
j_gene: TRBJ2-5; v_gene: TRBV5-5; abundance: NA; d_gene: NA; CDR3nt: TGTGCCAGCAGCTTGGGACAGTACCAAGAGACCCAGTACTTC; CDR3aa: CASSLGQYQETQYF
j_gene: TRBJ1-2; v_gene: TRBV29-1; abundance: NA; d_gene: NA; CDR3nt: TGCAGCGTTGAAAGCAGGGGCTATGGCTACACCTTC; CDR3aa: CSVESRGYGYTF
j_gene: TRBJ2-2; v_gene: TRBV5-4; abundance: NA; d_gene: TRBD2; CDR3nt: TGTGCCAGCAGCCCAGGACTAGCGGGGGGGATCAACACCGGGGAGCTGTTTTTT; CDR3aa: CASSPGLAGGINTGELFF
j_gene: TRBJ2-1; v_gene: TRBV2; abundance: few; d_gene: TRBD2; CDR3nt: TGTGCCAGCAGTGAGTTTAGCGGGACCTTCGGCAATGAGCAGTTCTTC; CDR3aa: CASSEFSGTFGNEQFF
j_gene: TRBJ1-4; v_gene: TRBV7-5; abundance: NA; d_gene: NA; CDR3nt: TGTGCCAGAAGCCACATACCGGGAAAATCTTCTTTTTTT; CDR3aa: CARSHIPGKSSFF
j_gene: TRBJ2-4; v_gene: TRBV18; abundance: NA; d_gene: TRBD1; CDR3nt: TGTGCCAGCTCACCACGCGACAGGGGGCGTGGGGCCAAAAACATTCAGTACTTC; CDR3aa: CASSPRDRGRGAKNIQYF
j_gene: TRBJ2-7; v_gene: TRBV5-4; abundance: NA; d_gene: TRBD2; CDR3nt: TGTGCCAGCAGCTACGGGACTAGCGGGGCCTACGAGCAGTACTTC; CDR3aa: CASSYGTSGAYEQYF
j_gene: TRBJ2-3; v_gene: TRBV27; abundance: NA; d_gene: TRBD2; CDR3nt: TGTGCCAGCAGTTTAGGGGGGGGAACAGATACGCAGTATTTT; CDR3aa: CASSLGGGTDTQYF
j_gene: TRBJ1-1; v_gene: TRBV30; abundance: NA; d_gene: TRBD1; CDR3nt: TGTGCCTGGAGTGTACCCGGGACAGTGAACACTGAAGCTTTCTTT; CDR3aa: CAWSVPGTVNTEAFF
j_gene: TRBJ1-5; v_gene: TRBV9; abundance: NA; d_gene: NA; CDR3nt: TGTGCCAGCAGCGTAGGTCCCCAGGGTAATCAGCCCCAGCATTTT; CDR3aa: CASSVGPQGNQPQHF
j_gene: TRBJ1-6; v_gene: TRBV9; abundance: NA; d_gene: NA; CDR3nt: TGTGCCAGCAGCGTAGCGCCAGGGAGGATTGATTCACCCCTCCACTTT; CDR3aa: CASSVAPGRIDSPLHF
j_gene: TRBJ1-5; v_gene: TRBV3-1/TRBV3-2; abundance: NA; d_gene: NA; CDR3nt: TGTGCCAGCAGCGGACACAATCAGCCCCAGCATTTT; CDR3aa: CASSGHNQPQHF
j_gene: TRBJ1-3; v_gene: TRBV7-2; abundance: NA; d_gene: NA; CDR3nt: TGTGCCAGCAGCTTAGGGCGCTCGGGCTCTGGAAACACCATATATTTT; CDR3aa: CASSLGRSGSGNTIYF
j_gene: TRBJ1-5; v_gene: TRBV7-2; abundance: once; d_gene: TRBD1; CDR3nt: TGTGCCAGCAGCTTCAGGGGGCGCGTTAGCAATCAGCCCCAGCATTTT; CDR3aa: CASSFRGRVSNQPQHF
j_gene: TRBJ1-1; v_gene: TRBV5-1; abundance: once; d_gene: NA; CDR3nt: TGCGCCAGCAGCGATGGACAGAACACTGAAGCTTTCTTT; CDR3aa: CASSDGQNTEAFF
j_gene: TRBJ1-1; v_gene: TRBV19; abundance: NA; d_gene: TRBD1; CDR3nt: TGTGCCAGTAGGGACAGGGGATTAGCCGAAGCTTTCTTT; CDR3aa: CASRDRGLAEAFF
j_gene: TRBJ2-2; v_gene: TRBV19; abundance: NA; d_gene: TRBD1; CDR3nt: TGTGCCAAACCTAAGGGGACAGGGTCGAACACCGGGGAGCTGTTTTTT; CDR3aa: CAKPKGTGSNTGELFF